The T cell receptor (beta chain) under discussion was sequenced for a study of early T cells in non-severe SARS-CoV-2 infection. Overall study findings and caveats: Using VDJdb, the matching emphasized anti-spike CD8 responses while missing private and CD4 specificities.

The CDR3 covers 16 residues. Germline-derived CDR1 and CDR2 are DFQATT and SNEGSKA (reference sequence). The ends were cut back, 0 bases at V and 3 bases at J, with 14 bases in the middle. In the library, individual cDNA molecules carried attached unique molecular identifiers. TCRdb re-called the 5' RACE reads through MiXCR, storing one row per CDR3 protein. The table records tens of thousands of distinct CDR3 sequences, about 6% of them present only once. This clonotype was seen only a few times. What it binds is not known. The chain links TRBV20-1 to TRBJ1-4, with a weak D call TRBD1 (6 bases). The TCR sequence derives from an adult who was a healthcare worker with PCR-confirmed SARS-CoV-2 infection or an uninfected control (not recorded which). This specimen was whole blood, taken at baseline. DNA of the CDR3: TGCAGTGCTAGAGATTTCAGGGGCCCGGCTAATGAAAAACTGTTTTTT. Protein sequence: CSARDFRGPANEKLFF.